This TCR beta chain was retrieved from a study of blood T cell repertoires in COVID-19. Study overall: Material from acute and convalescent COVID-19 was sourced from the United States, Italy and Spain. Sample material is recorded as cDNA or gDNA derived from T cells, B-cell-depleted T cells, or PBMCs.

As processed by the authors: Reference gene primer amplification gave nucleated cell count estimates. TCRdb keeps only in-frame clones here, not all; method: immunoSEQ multiplex PCR. That table furnishes V, J and clone size, whereas the DNA furnished D and trimming. The table records about 83,000 clones, about nine tenths of them present only once. This clone was counted a single time. The sample taken for sequencing was peripheral blood. The receptor was derived from an elderly woman with active or convalescent COVID-19.

The CDR3 nucleotides are TGTGCCAGCAGCCAAGGGCTGTTCTACGAGCAGTACTTC. Protein: CASSQGLFYEQYF. The V and J genes are TRBV3-1 (or the pseudogene TRBV3-2) and TRBJ2-7; D is uncertain. Per the germline V gene, CDR1 is LGHDT and CDR2 is YNNKEL (reference sequence). V was clipped by 1 base and J by 3 bases, with 7 bases between them. The CDR3 is 13 residues long.